These 20 T cell receptor beta chains came from one sample sequenced in a study of CD8 T cells in Susac syndrome. When the RNA was reverse transcribed, random hexamers were used with an input of 0.5 to 1 ug. TCRdb reprocessed the immunoSEQ multiplex PCR reads via MiXCR and lists one record per CDR3 protein. The data contain around 77,000 distinct CDR3 sequences, 96% of them singletons. What was sequenced was CD4+ T cells from PBMCs. All receptors come from a human donor with multiple sclerosis.

V is TRBV9 and J is TRBJ1-5; the D gene is possibly TRBD1 (5 bases). Trimming stripped 2 bases from V and 5 bases from J, with 11 bases between. The germline V gene has CDR1 SGDLS and CDR2 YYNGEE. The CDR3 consists of 14 residues. Here the CDR3 DNA reads TGTGCCAGCAGCGTGGGCATGGGGGATCAGCCCCAGCATTTT. This codes for CASSVGMGDQPQHF.

CDR3 amino acids: CASSPPGRGRVNQPQHF. The CDR3 coding sequence is TGCGCCAGCAGCCCCCCGGGTAGGGGAAGGGTAAATCAGCCCCAGCATTTT. This rearrangement joins TRBV4-1 to TRBJ1-5, with D possibly matching TRBD1 (5 bases). The germline CDR1 and CDR2 sequences are MGHRA and YSYEKL. The CDR3 spans 17 residues. V shed 4 bases and J shed 4 bases, with 20 bases lying between them.

The CDR3 protein is CASSLEDEQYF. As DNA, the CDR3 is TGCGCCAGCAGCTTGGAGGACGAGCAGTACTTC. The chain uses TRBV5-1 and TRBJ2-7; D remains ambiguous. V dropped 0 bases and J dropped 5 bases, with 3 bases sitting between them. The CDR3 is 11 amino acids. Germline CDR1 is SGHRS and CDR2 is YFSETQ.

The V call is TRBV20-1, the J call TRBJ1-2; D might be TRBD1 (5 bases). The CDR3 covers 13 residues. Germline V gene lookup returns CDR1 DFQATT and CDR2 SNEGSKA (reference sequence). V was pared by 6 bases and J by 4 bases, with 15 bases between. The CDR3, as DNA: TGCAGTGCCCCGGTCGGGGGAGGCTATGGCTACACCTTC. This translates into CSAPVGGGYGYTF.

The J gene is TRBJ1-1, the V gene TRBV12-3 or TRBV12-4; D not certain. Between the trimmed V and J ends, which lost 6 bases and 11 bases, there was a span of 10 bases. This CDR3 region has 10 residues. This chain's CDR3 is CASSRSQAFF. In DNA form, the CDR3 reads TGTGCCAGCAGCCGGTCCCAGGCTTTCTTT.

The gene calls are TRBV20-1 and TRBJ2-3, with TRBD2 matching over 11 bases. The CDR3 loop spans 15 amino acids. Trimming removed 0 bases from V and 5 bases from J; junction bases left unmatched: 4. Per the germline V gene, CDR1 is DFQATT and CDR2 is SNEGSKA (reference sequence). Here the CDR3 DNA reads TGCAGTGCTAGAGATCCTAGCGGGGGGTTAGATACGCAGTATTTT. It specifies CSARDPSGGLDTQYF.

J is TRBJ2-2 and V is TRBV9, with unresolved D. Germline loops: CDR1 SGDLS, CDR2 YYNGEE. The CDR3 runs to 16 residues. V was clipped by 4 bases and J by 1 base, with 14 bases between them. The CDR3: CASSFRPLMNTGELFF. The CDR3 nucleotides read TGTGCCAGCAGCTTCCGTCCATTGATGAACACCGGGGAGCTGTTTTTT. The full variable domain, its missing parts supplied by reference TRBV9 and TRBJ2-2, is DSGVTQTPKHLITATGQRVTLRCSPRSGDLSVYWYQQSLDQGLQFLIQYYNGEERAKGNILERFSAQQFPDLHSELNLSSLELGDSALYFCASSFRPLMNTGELFFGEGSRLTVL.

This clonotype was found a few times. The chain is built from TRBV7-2 and TRBJ2-6, with D possibly TRBD1 on 6 matching bases. The CDR3 totals 16 residues. The V gene lost 3 bases and the J gene lost 0 bases, with 9 bases spanning the gap. Germline CDR1 reads SGHTA; CDR2 reads FQGNSA. The CDR3 nucleotides are TGTGCCAGCAGCTTGACAGGAAACTCTGGGGCCAACGTCCTGACTTTC. Its protein is CASSLTGNSGANVLTF.

This clonotype is a singleton in its sample. This chain connects TRBV3-1 to TRBJ1-5, with 11 bases identical to TRBD1. The CDR3 length is 14 residues. V lost 3 bases, J lost 6 bases, and 1 base stayed unmatched. From germline, CDR1 is LGHDT and CDR2 YNNKEL (reference sequence). DNA for the CDR3: TGTGCCAGCAGCCAGGGGACAGGGGGTCAGCCCCAGCATTTT. Translation: CASSQGTGGQPQHF.

This clonotype occurred once. The CDR3 DNA is TGTGCCAGCAGTCCCCGCAGGGGTCGGCAGTACTTC. Translation: CASSPRRGRQYF. The V call is TRBV27, the J call TRBJ2-7, with D possibly matching TRBD1 (6 bases). The germline CDR1 and CDR2 sequences are MNHEY and SMNVEV (reference sequence). The V gene lost 5 bases and the J gene lost 9 bases, with 14 bases spanning the gap. There are 12 residues in the CDR3.

The chain uses TRBV6-4 and TRBJ1-4; D perhaps matches TRBD1 (5 bases). The CDR3 runs to 16 residues. The V gene lost 8 bases and the J gene lost 8 bases, with 24 bases spanning the gap. CDR1 is MRHNA and CDR2 is SNTAGT in the germline V gene. The CDR3 DNA reads TGTGCCAGCCGAGGGAGCCCCGGGACCGGGGGGGAAAAACTGTTTTTT. Protein: CASRGSPGTGGEKLFF.

CDR3: CASSLSTKNEQFF. The CDR3 bases are TGTGCCAGCTCACTATCGACGAAGAATGAGCAGTTCTTC. The chain couples TRBV18 to TRBJ2-1; D call uncertain. V lost 4 bases, J lost 7 bases, and 11 bases lay in between. Germline V gene data show CDR1 as KGHSH and CDR2 as LQKENI. This CDR3 spans 13 amino acids.

The gene calls are TRBV9 and TRBJ1-1; D not resolved. Trimming removed 1 base at V and 1 base at J, with 11 bases between. CDR1 SGDLS and CDR2 YYNGEE come from the germline V gene. The CDR3 is made up of 15 amino acids. DNA for the CDR3: TGTGCCAGCAGCGTAATGTCGACGGGGAACACTGAAGCTTTCTTT. Translating it yields CASSVMSTGNTEAFF. The complete variable domain, with remaining parts taken from reference TRBV9 and TRBJ1-1, reads DSGVTQTPKHLITATGQRVTLRCSPRSGDLSVYWYQQSLDQGLQFLIQYYNGEERAKGNILERFSAQQFPDLHSELNLSSLELGDSALYFCASSVMSTGNTEAFFGQGTRLTVV.

In nucleotides, the CDR3 is TGCAGTGCTAGAGATTACAGGGAGACTTTCTTT. This encodes CSARDYRETFF. The gene calls are TRBV20-1 and TRBJ1-1; a possible D gene is TRBD1 (6 bases). Trimming shortened V by 0 bases and J by 12 bases, and 11 bases separated the two germline ends. Germline CDR1 DFQATT, CDR2 SNEGSKA (reference sequence). The CDR3 runs to 11 residues.

CDR3 nucleotides: TGCGCCAGCAGCCAAGATGAAACAGGGCCAAACTATGGCTACACCTTC. It specifies CASSQDETGPNYGYTF. V is TRBV4-1 and J is TRBJ1-2, with a possible D match to TRBD1 (6 bases). The CDR3 covers 16 residues. The V end was cut by 0 bases, the J end by 2 bases, with 13 bases between. Germline lookup yields CDR1 MGHRA and CDR2 YSYEKL.

The gene calls are TRBV3-1 and TRBJ2-5; D gene ambiguous. This CDR3 has 14 amino acids. Germline lookup yields CDR1 LGHDT and CDR2 YNNKEL (reference sequence). V lost 4 bases and J 4 bases, leaving 13 bases between the germline ends. CDR3 in amino acids: CASSRSRRSETQYF. In DNA form, the CDR3 reads TGTGCCAGCAGCCGGTCGCGCAGGTCAGAGACCCAGTACTTC.

V usage is TRBV2 and J usage is TRBJ2-1, with TRBD2 matching 11 bases. V shed 6 bases and J 5 bases; nucleotides not matched to a gene: 6. The CDR3 is 15 residues long. Looked up from germline, CDR1 is SNHLY and CDR2 is FYNNEI. The CDR3 DNA reads TGTGCCAGCAGAAGAGGGACTAGCGGAGACAATGAGCAGTTCTTC. The encoded protein is CASRRGTSGDNEQFF.

This chain links TRBV29-1 with TRBJ2-5, with D possibly called TRBD1 or TRBD2 (5 bases each). Trimming pared 8 bases from V and 0 bases from J, leaving 10 bases between. The CDR3 contains 12 residues. Germline CDR1 is SQVTM and CDR2 is ANQGSEA. The CDR3 bases are TGCAGCTCCCGGGACGACCAAGAGACCCAGTACTTC. This translates into CSSRDDQETQYF.

The chain combines TRBV6-2 or TRBV6-3 with TRBJ2-1, with D perhaps TRBD1 (6 bases). V lost 1 base to trimming and J lost 2 bases, with 9 bases between them. CDR1 MNHEY and CDR2 SVGEGT come from the germline V gene. The CDR3 has 15 residues. CDR3 region: CASSYLGTPYNEQFF. In nucleotides, the CDR3 is TGTGCCAGCAGTTACTTGGGGACACCCTACAATGAGCAGTTCTTC.

This chain uses TRBV7-3 with TRBJ2-6; 7 bases match TRBD2. The germline V gene encodes CDR1 SGHTA and CDR2 FQGTGA. The CDR3 consists of 18 residues. Trimming cost V 5 bases and J 1 base; bases outside gene matches: 11. CDR3 sequence: CASSPSGLRQSGANVLTF. CDR3 bases: TGTGCCAGCAGCCCTAGCGGACTGAGACAATCTGGGGCCAACGTCCTGACTTTC.